This T cell receptor beta chain comes out of a study of Graves' ophthalmopathy and Graves' hyperthyroidism. The sample holds many counts of this clonotype. What it binds is unknown. This CDR3 contains 15 residues. Germline V gene data show CDR1 as LNHDA and CDR2 as SQIVND (reference sequence). V trimming: 6 bases; J trimming: 5 bases; junction bases outside the gene matches: 11. From RNA, the CDR3 regions of TCR beta chains were amplified and sequenced. First-round RT-PCR used HTBI primers; second-round multiplex PCR followed. Using its own MiXCR run on the multiplex PCR reads, TCRdb lists one record per CDR3 protein. In the table there are hundreds of thousands of distinct CDR3 sequences, approximately 15% of which are singletons. All donors with ophthalmopathy were recorded as having moderate-to-severe activity, CAS ≥3, NOSPECS ≥4 and a duration under 3 months. Exclusion covered patients with other autoimmune diseases or uncontrolled infections (as well as pregnancy or lactation). The evidence that diagnosis relied on was clinical symptoms, serum thyroxine, TRAb, thyroid ultrasound and orbital computed tomography.

Overall study results and limits: As the model predicted ophthalmopathy progression, it achieved a sensitivity of just over 70% and a specificity of around 73%.

This chain uses TRBV19 with TRBJ1-2, with 8 bases identical to TRBD1. The sample taken for sequencing was blood. The source of this sequence is a woman aged 30 to 39 with Graves' ophthalmopathy. The CDR3 reads CASSHPGQARYGYTF. The CDR3 DNA reads TGTGCCAGTAGCCATCCGGGACAGGCGCGTTATGGCTACACCTTC.